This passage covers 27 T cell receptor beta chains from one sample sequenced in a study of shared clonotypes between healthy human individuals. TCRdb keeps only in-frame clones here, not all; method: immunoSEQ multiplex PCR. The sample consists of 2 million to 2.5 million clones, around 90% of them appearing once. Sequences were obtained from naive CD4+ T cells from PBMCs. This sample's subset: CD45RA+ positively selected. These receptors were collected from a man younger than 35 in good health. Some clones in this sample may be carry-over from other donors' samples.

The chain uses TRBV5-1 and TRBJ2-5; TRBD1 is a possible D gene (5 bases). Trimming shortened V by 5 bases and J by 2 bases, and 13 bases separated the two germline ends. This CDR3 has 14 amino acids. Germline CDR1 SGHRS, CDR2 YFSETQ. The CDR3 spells CASSQGPPQETQYF. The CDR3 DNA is TGCGCCAGCAGTCAGGGTCCCCCTCAAGAGACCCAGTACTTC.

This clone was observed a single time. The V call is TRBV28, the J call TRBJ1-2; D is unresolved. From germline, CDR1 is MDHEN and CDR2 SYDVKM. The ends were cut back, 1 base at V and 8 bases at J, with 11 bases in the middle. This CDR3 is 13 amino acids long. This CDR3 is CASSLSPARGYTF. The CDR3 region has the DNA TGTGCCAGCAGTTTATCCCCGGCCAGGGGCTACACCTTC.

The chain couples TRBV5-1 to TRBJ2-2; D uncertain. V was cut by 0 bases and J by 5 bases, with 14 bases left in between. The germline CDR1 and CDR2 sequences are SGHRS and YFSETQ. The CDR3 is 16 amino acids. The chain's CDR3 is CASSLGDYVRTGELFF. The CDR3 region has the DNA TGCGCCAGCAGCTTGGGTGATTATGTAAGGACCGGGGAGCTGTTTTTT.

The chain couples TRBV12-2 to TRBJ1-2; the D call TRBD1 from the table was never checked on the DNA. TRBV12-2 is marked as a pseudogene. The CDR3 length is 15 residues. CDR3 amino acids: CASRFRTGGGDGYTF. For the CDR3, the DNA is TGTGCAAGTCGCTTCCGGACAGGGGGCGGAGATGGCTACACCTTC.

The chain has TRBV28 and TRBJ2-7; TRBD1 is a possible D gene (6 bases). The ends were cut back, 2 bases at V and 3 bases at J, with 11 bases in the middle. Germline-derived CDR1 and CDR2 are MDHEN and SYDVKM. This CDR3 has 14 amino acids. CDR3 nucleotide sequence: TGTGCCAGCAGTTTACTCGGACAGTTCTACGAGCAGTACTTC. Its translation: CASSLLGQFYEQYF.

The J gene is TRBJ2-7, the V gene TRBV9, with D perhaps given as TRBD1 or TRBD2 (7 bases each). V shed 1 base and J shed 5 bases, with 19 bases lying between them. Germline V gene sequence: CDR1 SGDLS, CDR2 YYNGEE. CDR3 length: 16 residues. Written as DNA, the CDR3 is TGTGCCAGCAGCGTACCCTTCAGGGGGGGGCTCGACGAGCAGTACTTC. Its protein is CASSVPFRGGLDEQYF.

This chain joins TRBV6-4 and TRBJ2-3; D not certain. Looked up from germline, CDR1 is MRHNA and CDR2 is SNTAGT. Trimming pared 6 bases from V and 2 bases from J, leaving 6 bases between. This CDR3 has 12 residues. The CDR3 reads CASRADTDTQYF. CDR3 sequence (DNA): TGTGCCAGCAGGGCAGACACAGATACGCAGTATTTT.

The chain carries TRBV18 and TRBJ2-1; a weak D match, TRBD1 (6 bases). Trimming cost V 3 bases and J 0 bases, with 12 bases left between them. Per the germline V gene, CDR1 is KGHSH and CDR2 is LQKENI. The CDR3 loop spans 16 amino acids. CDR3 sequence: CASSPGTRSSYNEQFF. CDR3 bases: TGTGCCAGCTCACCCGGGACACGAAGCTCCTACAATGAGCAGTTCTTC.

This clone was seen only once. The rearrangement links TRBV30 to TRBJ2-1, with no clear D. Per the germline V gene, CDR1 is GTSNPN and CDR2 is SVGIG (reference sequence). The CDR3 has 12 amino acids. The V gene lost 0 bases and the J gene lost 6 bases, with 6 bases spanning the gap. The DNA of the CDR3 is TGTGCCTGGAGTGTACAAGCCAATGAGCAGTTCTTC. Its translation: CAWSVQANEQFF.

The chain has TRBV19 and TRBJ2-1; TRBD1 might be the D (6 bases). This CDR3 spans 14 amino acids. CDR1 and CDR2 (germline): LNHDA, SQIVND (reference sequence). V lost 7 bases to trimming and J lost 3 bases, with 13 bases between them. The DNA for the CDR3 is TGTGCCAGTACGAGCCAGGGGAGCTACAATGAGCAGTTCTTC. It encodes CASTSQGSYNEQFF.

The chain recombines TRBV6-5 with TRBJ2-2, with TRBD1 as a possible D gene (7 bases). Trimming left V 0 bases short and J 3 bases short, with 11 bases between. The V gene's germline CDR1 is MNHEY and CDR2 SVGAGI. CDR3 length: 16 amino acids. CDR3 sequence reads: CASSYSVRGDTGELFF. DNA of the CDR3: TGTGCCAGCAGTTACTCGGTCAGGGGGGACACCGGGGAGCTGTTTTTT.

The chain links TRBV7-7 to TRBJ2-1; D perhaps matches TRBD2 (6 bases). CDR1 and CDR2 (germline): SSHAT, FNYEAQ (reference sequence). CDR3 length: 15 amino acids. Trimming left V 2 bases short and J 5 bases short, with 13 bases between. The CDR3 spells CASSLSRGGDNEQFF. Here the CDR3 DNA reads TGTGCCAGCAGCTTATCCAGAGGAGGGGACAATGAGCAGTTCTTC. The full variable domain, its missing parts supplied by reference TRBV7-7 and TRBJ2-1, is GAGVSQSPRYKVTKRGQDVTLRCDPISSHATLYWYQQALGQGPEFLTYFNYEAQPDKSGLPSDRFSAERPEGSISTLTIQRTEQRDSAMYRCASSLSRGGDNEQFFGPGTRLTVL.

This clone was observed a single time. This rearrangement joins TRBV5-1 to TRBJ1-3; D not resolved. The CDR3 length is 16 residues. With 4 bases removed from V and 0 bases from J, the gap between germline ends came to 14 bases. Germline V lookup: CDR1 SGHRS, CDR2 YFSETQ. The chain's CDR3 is CASSDQTASSGNTIYF. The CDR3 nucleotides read TGCGCCAGCAGCGACCAGACGGCAAGCTCTGGAAACACCATATATTTT.

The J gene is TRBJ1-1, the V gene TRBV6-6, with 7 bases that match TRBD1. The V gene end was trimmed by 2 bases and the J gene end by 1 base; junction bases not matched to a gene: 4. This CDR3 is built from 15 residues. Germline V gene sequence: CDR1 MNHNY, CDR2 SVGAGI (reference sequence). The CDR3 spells CASSYDRGRNTEAFF. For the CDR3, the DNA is TGTGCCAGCAGTTACGATAGGGGGCGGAACACTGAAGCTTTCTTT.

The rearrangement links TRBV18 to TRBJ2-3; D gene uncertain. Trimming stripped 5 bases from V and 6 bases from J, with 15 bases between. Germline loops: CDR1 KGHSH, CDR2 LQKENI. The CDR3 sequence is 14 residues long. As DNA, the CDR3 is TGTGCCAGCTCAATCGGGTCGCCCCGCGATACGCAGTATTTT. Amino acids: CASSIGSPRDTQYF.

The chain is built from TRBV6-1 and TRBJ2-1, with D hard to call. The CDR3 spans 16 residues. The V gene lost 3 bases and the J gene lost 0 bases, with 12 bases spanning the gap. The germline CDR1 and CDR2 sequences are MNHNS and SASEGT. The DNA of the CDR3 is TGTGCCAGCAGTGACTTGAACCCCAGCTCCTACAATGAGCAGTTCTTC. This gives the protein CASSDLNPSSYNEQFF.

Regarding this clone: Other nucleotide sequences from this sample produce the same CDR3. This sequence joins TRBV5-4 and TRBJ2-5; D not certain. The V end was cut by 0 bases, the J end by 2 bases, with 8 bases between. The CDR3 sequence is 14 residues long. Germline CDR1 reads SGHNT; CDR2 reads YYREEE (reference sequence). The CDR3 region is CASSLAALQETQYF. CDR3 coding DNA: TGTGCCAGCAGCTTGGCCGCCTTGCAAGAGACCCAGTACTTC. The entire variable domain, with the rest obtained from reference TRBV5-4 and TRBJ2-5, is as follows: ETGVTQSPTHLIKTRGQQVTLRCSSQSGHNTVSWYQQALGQGPQFIFQYYREEENGRGNFPPRFSGLQFPNYSSELNVNALELDDSALYLCASSLAALQETQYFGPGTRLLVL.

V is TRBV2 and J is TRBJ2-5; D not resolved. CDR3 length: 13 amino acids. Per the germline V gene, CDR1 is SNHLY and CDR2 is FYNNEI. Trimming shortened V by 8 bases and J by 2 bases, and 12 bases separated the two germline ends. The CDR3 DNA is TGTGCCAGCGGAAAGGGTGGGCAAGAGACCCAGTACTTC. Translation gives CASGKGGQETQYF.

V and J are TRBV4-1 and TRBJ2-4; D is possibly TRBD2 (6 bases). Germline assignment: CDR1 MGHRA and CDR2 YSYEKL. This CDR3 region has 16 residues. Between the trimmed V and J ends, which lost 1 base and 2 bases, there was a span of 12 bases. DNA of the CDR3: TGCGCCAGCAGCCAAGTTGGGGACTTGACCAAAAACATTCAGTACTTC. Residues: CASSQVGDLTKNIQYF.

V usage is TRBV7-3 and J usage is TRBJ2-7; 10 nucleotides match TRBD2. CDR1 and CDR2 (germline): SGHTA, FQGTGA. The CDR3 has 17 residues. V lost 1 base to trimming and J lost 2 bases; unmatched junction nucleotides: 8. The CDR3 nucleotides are TGTGCCAGCAGCTTAATCTGTCTAGCGGGAGTTCCCTACGAGCAGTACTTC. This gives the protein CASSLICLAGVPYEQYF.

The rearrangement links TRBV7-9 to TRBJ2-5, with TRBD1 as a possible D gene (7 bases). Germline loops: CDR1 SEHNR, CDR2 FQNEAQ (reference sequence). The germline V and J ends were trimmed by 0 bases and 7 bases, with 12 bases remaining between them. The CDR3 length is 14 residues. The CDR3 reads CASSLAAEGATQYF. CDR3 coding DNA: TGTGCCAGCAGCTTAGCAGCGGAGGGGGCGACCCAGTACTTC. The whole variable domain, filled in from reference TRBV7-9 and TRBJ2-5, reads DTGVSQNPRHKITKRGQNVTFRCDPISEHNRLYWYRQTLGQGPEFLTYFQNEAQLEKSRLLSDRFSAERPKGSFSTLEIQRTEQGDSAMYLCASSLAAEGATQYFGPGTRLLVL.

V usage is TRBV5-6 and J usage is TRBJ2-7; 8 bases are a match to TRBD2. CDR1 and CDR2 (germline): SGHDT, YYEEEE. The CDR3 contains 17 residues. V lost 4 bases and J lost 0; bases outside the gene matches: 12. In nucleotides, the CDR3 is TGTGCCAGCAGCAAAAACGGACTAGCAGCCTACTCCTACGAGCAGTACTTC. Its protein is CASSKNGLAAYSYEQYF.

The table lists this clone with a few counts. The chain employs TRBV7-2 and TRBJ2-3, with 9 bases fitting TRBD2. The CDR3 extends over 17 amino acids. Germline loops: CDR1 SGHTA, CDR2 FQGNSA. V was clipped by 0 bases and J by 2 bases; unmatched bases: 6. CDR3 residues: CASSLASLAGTTDTQYF. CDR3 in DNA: TGTGCCAGCAGCTTAGCGAGTCTAGCGGGAACCACAGATACGCAGTATTTT.

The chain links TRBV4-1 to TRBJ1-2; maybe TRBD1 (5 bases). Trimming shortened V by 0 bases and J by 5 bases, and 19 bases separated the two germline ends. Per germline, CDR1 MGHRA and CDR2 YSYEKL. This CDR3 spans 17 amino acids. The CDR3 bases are TGCGCCAGCAGCCAAGATTGGCGAGTTACAGGAACTTATGGCTACACCTTC. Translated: CASSQDWRVTGTYGYTF.

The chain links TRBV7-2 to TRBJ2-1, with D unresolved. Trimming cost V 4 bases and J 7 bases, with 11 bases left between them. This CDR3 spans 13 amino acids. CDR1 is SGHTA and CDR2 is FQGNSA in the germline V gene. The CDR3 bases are TGTGCCAGCAGCTCCAGACCCGCTAATGAGCAGTTCTTC. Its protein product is CASSSRPANEQFF. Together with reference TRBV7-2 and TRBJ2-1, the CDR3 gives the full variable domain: GAGVSQSPSNKVTEKGKDVELRCDPISGHTALYWYRQSLGQGLEFLIYFQGNSAPDKSGLPSDRFSAERTGGSVSTLTIQRTQQEDSAVYLCASSSRPANEQFFGPGTRLTVL.

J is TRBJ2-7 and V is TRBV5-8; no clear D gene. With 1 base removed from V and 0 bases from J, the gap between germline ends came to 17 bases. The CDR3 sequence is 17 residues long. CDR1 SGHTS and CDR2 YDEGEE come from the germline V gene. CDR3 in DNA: TGTGCCAGCAGCTTGTTTGTGACTCATCGGGCCTCCTACGAGCAGTACTTC. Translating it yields CASSLFVTHRASYEQYF.

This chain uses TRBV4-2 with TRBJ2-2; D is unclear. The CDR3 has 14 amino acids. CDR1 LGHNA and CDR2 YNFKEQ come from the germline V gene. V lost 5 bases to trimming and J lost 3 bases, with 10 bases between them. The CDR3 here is CASSAPTHTGELFF. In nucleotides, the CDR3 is TGTGCCAGCAGCGCCCCTACACACACCGGGGAGCTGTTTTTT.